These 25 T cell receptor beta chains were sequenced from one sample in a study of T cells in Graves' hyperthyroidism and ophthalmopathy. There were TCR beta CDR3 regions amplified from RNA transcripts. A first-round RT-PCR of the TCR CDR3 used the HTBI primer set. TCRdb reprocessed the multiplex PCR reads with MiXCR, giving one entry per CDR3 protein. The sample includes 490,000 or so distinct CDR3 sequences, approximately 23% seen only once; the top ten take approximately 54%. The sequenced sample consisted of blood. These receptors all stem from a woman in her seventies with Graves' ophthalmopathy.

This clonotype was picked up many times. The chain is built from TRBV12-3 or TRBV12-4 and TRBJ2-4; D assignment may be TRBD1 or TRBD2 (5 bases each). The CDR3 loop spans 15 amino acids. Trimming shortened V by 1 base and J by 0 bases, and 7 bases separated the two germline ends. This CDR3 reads CASSLGDLAKNIQYF. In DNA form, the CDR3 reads TGTGCCAGCAGTTTAGGGGACCTAGCCAAAAACATTCAGTACTTC.

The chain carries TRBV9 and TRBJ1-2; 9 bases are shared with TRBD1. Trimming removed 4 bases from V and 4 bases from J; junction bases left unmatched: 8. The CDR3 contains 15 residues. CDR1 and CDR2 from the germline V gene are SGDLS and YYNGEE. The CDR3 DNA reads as TGTGCCAGCAGCAACTCCGGACAGGGGACCTATGGCTACACCTTC. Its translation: CASSNSGQGTYGYTF.

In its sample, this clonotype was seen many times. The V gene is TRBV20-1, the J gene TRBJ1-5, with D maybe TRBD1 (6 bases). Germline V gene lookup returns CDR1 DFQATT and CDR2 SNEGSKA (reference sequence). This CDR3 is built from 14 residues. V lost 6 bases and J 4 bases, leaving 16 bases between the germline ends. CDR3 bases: TGCAGTGCCCACCGACAGGATGGGAATCAGCCCCAGCATTTT. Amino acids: CSAHRQDGNQPQHF.

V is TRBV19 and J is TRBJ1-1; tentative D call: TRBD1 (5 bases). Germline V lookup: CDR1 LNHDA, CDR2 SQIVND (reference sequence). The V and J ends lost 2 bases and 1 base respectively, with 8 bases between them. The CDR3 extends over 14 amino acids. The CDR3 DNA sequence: TGTGCCAGTAGTATACGACAGCAGAACACTGAAGCTTTCTTT. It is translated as CASSIRQQNTEAFF.

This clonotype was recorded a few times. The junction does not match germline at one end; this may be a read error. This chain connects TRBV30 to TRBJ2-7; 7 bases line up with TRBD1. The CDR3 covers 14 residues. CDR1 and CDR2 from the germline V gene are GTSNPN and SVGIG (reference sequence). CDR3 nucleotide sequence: TGTGACTGGAGTCCTCCCTCACAATCAGGGGGGCAGTACTTC. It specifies CDWSPPSQSGGQYF.

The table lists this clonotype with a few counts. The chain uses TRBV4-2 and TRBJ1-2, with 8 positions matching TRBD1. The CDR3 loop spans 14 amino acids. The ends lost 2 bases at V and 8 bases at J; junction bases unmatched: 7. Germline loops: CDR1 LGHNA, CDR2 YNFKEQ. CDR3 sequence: CASSQPPGGKGYTF. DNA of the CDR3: TGTGCCAGCAGCCAACCCCCAGGGGGCAAAGGCTACACCTTC.

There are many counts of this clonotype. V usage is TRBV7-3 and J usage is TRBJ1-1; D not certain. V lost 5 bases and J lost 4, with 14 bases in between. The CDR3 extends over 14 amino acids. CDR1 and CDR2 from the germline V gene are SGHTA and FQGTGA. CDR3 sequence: CASSLGRTSTEAFF. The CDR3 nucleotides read TGTGCCAGCAGCCTCGGTCGAACCAGCACTGAAGCTTTCTTT.

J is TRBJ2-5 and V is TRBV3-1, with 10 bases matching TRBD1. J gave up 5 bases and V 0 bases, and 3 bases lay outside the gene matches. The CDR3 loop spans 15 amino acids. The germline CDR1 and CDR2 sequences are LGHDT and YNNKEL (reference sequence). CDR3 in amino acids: CASSQEGQGWETQYF. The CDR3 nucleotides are TGTGCCAGCAGCCAAGAGGGACAGGGGTGGGAGACCCAGTACTTC.

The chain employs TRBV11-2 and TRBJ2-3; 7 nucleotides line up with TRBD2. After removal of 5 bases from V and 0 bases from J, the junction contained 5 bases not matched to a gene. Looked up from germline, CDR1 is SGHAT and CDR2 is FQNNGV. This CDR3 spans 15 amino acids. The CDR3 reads CASSPGLGSTDTQYF. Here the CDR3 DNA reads TGTGCCAGCAGCCCAGGACTAGGTAGCACAGATACGCAGTATTTT.

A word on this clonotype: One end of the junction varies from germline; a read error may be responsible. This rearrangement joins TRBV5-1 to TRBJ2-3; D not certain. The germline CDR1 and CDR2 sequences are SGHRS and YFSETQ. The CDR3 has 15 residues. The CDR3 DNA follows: TGTGCCAGCAGCTTAGACGGTCCGAGCACAGATACGCAGTATTTT. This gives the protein CASSLDGPSTDTQYF.

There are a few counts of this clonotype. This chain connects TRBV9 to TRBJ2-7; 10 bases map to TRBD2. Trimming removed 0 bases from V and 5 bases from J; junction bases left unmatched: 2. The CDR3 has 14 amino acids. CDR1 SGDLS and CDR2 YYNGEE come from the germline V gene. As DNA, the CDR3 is TGTGCCAGCAGCGTAGGACTAGCGGGTAACGAGCAGTACTTC. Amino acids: CASSVGLAGNEQYF.

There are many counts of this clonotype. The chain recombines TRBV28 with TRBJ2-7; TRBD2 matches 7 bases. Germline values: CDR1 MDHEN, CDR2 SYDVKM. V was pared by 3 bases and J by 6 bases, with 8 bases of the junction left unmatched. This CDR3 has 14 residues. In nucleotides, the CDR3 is TGTGCCAGCAGTTTTATCTTGGGAGGGAGCGAGCAGTACTTC. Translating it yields CASSFILGGSEQYF. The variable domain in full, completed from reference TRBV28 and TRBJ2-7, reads DVKVTQSSRYLVKRTGEKVFLECVQDMDHENMFWYRQDPGLGLRLIYFSYDVKMKEKGDIPEGYSVSREKKERFSLILESASTNQTSMYLCASSFILGGSEQYFGPGTRLTVT.

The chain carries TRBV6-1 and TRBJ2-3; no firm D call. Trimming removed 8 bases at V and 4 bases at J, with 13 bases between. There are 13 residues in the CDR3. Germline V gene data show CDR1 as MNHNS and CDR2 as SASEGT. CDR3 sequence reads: CASARLLADTQYF. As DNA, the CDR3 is TGTGCCAGCGCTAGGCTTTTGGCAGATACGCAGTATTTT.

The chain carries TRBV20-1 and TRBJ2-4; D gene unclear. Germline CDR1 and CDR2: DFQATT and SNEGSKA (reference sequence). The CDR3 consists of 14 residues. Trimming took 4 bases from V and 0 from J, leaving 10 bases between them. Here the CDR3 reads CSATTALAKNIQYF. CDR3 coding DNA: TGCAGTGCTACGACTGCTTTAGCCAAAAACATTCAGTACTTC.

In DNA, the CDR3 is TGTGCCAGCAACACCCGGGACAGTAATTCACCCCTCCACTTT. Encoded protein: CASNTRDSNSPLHF. The genes are TRBV6-4 and TRBJ1-6; 7 bases fit TRBD1. In germline, CDR1 is MRHNA, CDR2 SNTAGT. The CDR3 runs to 14 residues. Trimming at V came to 7 bases and at J to 6 bases, leaving 6 bases not matched to a gene.

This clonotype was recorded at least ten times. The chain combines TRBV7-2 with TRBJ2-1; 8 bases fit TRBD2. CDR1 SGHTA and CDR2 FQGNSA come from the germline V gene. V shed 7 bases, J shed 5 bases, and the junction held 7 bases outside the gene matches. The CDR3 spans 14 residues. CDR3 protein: CASTLSGANNEQFF. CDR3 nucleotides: TGTGCCAGCACCCTTAGCGGGGCCAACAATGAGCAGTTCTTC.

CDR3 nucleotides: TGTGCCAGTAGTATAGTGGAAGCGGGGCACAATGAGCAGTTCTTC. The encoded protein is CASSIVEAGHNEQFF. The chain employs TRBV19 and TRBJ2-1; 7 bases line up with TRBD2. Germline loops: CDR1 LNHDA, CDR2 SQIVND (reference sequence). Unmatched junction bases numbered 5, after V lost 1 base and J lost 5 bases. The CDR3 totals 15 residues.

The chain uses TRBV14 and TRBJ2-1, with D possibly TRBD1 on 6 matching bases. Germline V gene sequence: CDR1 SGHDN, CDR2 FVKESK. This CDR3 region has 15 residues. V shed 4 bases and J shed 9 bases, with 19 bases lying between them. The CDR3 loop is CASSLPWKGRGEQFF. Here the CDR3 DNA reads TGTGCCAGCAGCCTTCCCTGGAAGGGCAGGGGTGAGCAGTTCTTC.

The CDR3 nucleotides read TGTGCCAGCAGCTTACCGGTTGGCCGGCCGGAAGATTCCTACGAGCAGTACTTC. Translation: CASSLPVGRPEDSYEQYF. This chain links TRBV7-9 with TRBJ2-7; unclear D gene. Germline values: CDR1 SEHNR, CDR2 FQNEAQ (reference sequence). This CDR3 spans 18 amino acids. Trimming cost V 2 bases and J 1 base, with 21 bases left between them.

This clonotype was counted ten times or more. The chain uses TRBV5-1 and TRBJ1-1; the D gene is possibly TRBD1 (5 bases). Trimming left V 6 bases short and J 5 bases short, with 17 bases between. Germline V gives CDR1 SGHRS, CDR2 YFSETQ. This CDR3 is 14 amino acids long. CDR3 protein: CASTPTGGLTEAFF. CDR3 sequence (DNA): TGCGCCAGCACGCCGACTGGGGGTTTGACTGAAGCTTTCTTT.

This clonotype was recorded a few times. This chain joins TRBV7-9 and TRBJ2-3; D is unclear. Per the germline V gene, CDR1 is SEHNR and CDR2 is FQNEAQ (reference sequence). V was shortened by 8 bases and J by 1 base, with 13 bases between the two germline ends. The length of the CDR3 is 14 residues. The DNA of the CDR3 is TGTGCCAGCGTGAGTCTGCAGGGCACAGATACGCAGTATTTT. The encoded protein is CASVSLQGTDTQYF.

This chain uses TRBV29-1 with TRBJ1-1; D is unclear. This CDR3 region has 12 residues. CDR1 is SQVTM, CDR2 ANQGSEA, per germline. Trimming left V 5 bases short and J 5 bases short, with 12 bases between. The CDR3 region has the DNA TGCAGCGTTAACCTGGGAAGGACTGAAGCTTTCTTT. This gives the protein CSVNLGRTEAFF.

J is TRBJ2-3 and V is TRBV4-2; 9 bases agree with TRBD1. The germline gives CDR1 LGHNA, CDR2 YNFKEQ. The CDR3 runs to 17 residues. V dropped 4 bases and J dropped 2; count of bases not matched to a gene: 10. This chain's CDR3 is CASSPETGGEDTDTQYF. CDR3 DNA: TGTGCCAGCAGCCCAGAAACAGGGGGCGAGGACACAGATACGCAGTATTTT.

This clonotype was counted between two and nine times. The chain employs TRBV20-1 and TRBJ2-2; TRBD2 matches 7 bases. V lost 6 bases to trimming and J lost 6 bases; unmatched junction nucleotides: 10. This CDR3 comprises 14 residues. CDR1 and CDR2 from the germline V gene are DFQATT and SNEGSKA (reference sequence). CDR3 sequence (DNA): TGCAGTGCCACAGGCGGGAGTAGGGCCGGGGAGCTGTTTTTT. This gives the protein CSATGGSRAGELFF.

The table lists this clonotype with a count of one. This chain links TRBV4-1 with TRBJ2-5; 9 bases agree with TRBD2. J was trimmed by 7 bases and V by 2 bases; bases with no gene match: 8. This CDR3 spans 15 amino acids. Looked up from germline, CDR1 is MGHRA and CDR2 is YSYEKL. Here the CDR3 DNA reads TGCGCCAGCAGCCAACCTGGGACTAGCCGGGGGACCCAGTACTTC. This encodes CASSQPGTSRGTQYF.